These 6 T cell receptor beta chains came from one sample sequenced in a study of cytomegalovirus exposure and HLA in healthy donors. A multiplex PCR was run with 60 Vbeta primers and 13 Jbeta primers. Clones were sequenced by immunoSEQ multiplex PCR, and TCRdb holds only the in-frame ones, with some missing. The sample has about 110,000 clones, roughly 70% seen once. Sequencing input: PBMCs. The source is a woman in her sixties or seventies in good health and CMV-seropositive.

The V and J genes are TRBV6-6 and TRBJ1-5, with D perhaps TRBD1 (5 bases). This CDR3 is built from 13 residues. Germline CDR1 is MNHNY and CDR2 is SVGAGI (reference sequence). With 6 bases removed from V and 4 bases from J, the gap between germline ends came to 10 bases. In DNA form, the CDR3 reads TGTGCCAGCAGGAGGGACTGGAATCAGCCCCAGCATTTT. This encodes CASRRDWNQPQHF.

This clone has just one count. V is TRBV25-1 and J is TRBJ1-2; 12 bases are a match to TRBD1. Per germline, CDR1 MGHDK and CDR2 SYGVNS. J lost 4 bases, V lost 2 bases, and 5 bases had no gene match. The CDR3 runs 16 residues. CDR3 in DNA: TGTGCCAGCAGTGAACACGGGACAGGGGGCCGCTATGGCTACACCTTC. Residues: CASSEHGTGGRYGYTF.

This chain joins TRBV4-1 and TRBJ1-2; 9 positions match TRBD1. The germline gives CDR1 MGHRA, CDR2 YSYEKL. This CDR3 spans 16 amino acids. After removal of 0 bases from V and 8 bases from J, the junction contained 10 bases not matched to a gene. As DNA, the CDR3 is TGCGCCAGCAGCCAAGATACAGTGGGGACAGGGCGCGGCTACACCTTC. This codes for CASSQDTVGTGRGYTF.

The table lists this clone with a count of one. The rearrangement links TRBV29-1 to TRBJ2-6; 7 nucleotides align to TRBD1. This CDR3 spans 16 amino acids. Trimming at V came to 4 bases and at J to 3 bases, leaving 9 bases not matched to a gene. Germline values: CDR1 SQVTM, CDR2 ANQGSEA. The CDR3 reads CSVGDRAGGGANVLTF. The CDR3 nucleotides are TGCAGCGTTGGAGACAGGGCCGGCGGTGGGGCCAACGTCCTGACTTTC.

The chain is built from TRBV7-2 and TRBJ2-3; perhaps TRBD2 as D (5 bases). The V gene's germline CDR1 is SGHTA and CDR2 FQGNSA. V lost 5 bases and J 0 bases, leaving 12 bases between the germline ends. The CDR3 is 15 residues long. In DNA form, the CDR3 reads TGTGCCAGCAGCCCAGCGGTATCTAGCACAGATACGCAGTATTTT. Amino acid sequence: CASSPAVSSTDTQYF.

The chain uses TRBV5-5 and TRBJ1-1, with TRBD1 identical over 7 bases. The CDR3 totals 14 residues. V was clipped by 6 bases and J by 1 base; unmatched bases: 6. Looked up from germline, CDR1 is SGHKS and CDR2 is YYEKEE (reference sequence). CDR3 coding DNA: TGTGCCAGCATCCCGACAGGGTCGAACACTGAAGCTTTCTTT. Amino acids: CASIPTGSNTEAFF.